This TCR beta chain was profiled in a study of blood T cell repertoires in COVID-19. Study at large: T cells, B-cell-depleted T cells, or PBMCs provided the cDNA or gDNA that served as material.

Generated by immunoSEQ multiplex PCR, the TCRdb table keeps only in-frame clones and is missing some. Among 150,000 to 200,000 clones listed, more than 75% were seen once. This CDR3 comprises 13 residues. The V gene's germline CDR1 is SQVTM and CDR2 ANQGSEA. With V trimmed by 1 base and J by 10 bases, 5 bases remained unmatched. This clone appeared once. The sequence was collected from a woman in her 40s with COVID-19, enrolled during active disease. Material: peripheral blood. The gene calls are TRBV29-1 and TRBJ1-4, with 8 bases that match TRBD1. The CDR3 DNA is TGCAGCGTTGAAGGACAGGGGATCGGAAAACTGTTTTTT. Protein product: CSVEGQGIGKLFF.